Following are 14 T cell receptor beta chains from one sample sequenced in a study of CD8+CD57+ T cells in acquired aplastic anemia. It was genomic DNA that served as the template for profiling TCR beta VDJ and CDR3. TCRdb processed the reads anew with MiXCR; each CDR3 protein has one entry. The data hold about 270,000 distinct CDR3 sequences, with approximately 56% observed a single time. Sequencing was done on a sample of sorted CD4+, CD8+, or CD8+CD57+ T cells (not recorded which) from PBMCs. The receptor source for this set is a human donor with severe aplastic anemia or a healthy control (not recorded which).

This clonotype was counted at least ten times. V is TRBV11-3 and J is TRBJ2-1; possibly TRBD1 or TRBD2 for D (5 bases each). The CDR3 consists of 17 residues. V lost 0 bases and J lost 9, with 21 bases in between. Germline values: CDR1 SGHNT, CDR2 YENEEA. This chain's CDR3 is CASSLDQWRGATGEQFF. The CDR3 DNA follows: TGTGCCAGCAGCTTAGATCAGTGGAGAGGGGCCACTGGTGAGCAGTTCTTC.

This clonotype was seen ten or more times. V usage is TRBV6-1 and J usage is TRBJ1-1, with a tentative D call TRBD1 (6 bases). Looked up from germline, CDR1 is MNHNS and CDR2 is SASEGT. This CDR3 comprises 15 residues. V dropped 6 bases and J dropped 7 bases, with 21 bases sitting between them. Here the CDR3 DNA reads TGTGCCAGCAGGGGACTAAGGACAGCAGCTGTTGAAGCTTTCTTT. It specifies CASRGLRTAAVEAFF.

This chain joins TRBV10-3 and TRBJ2-1; tentatively, D is TRBD2 (6 bases). CDR3 length: 11 amino acids. Germline CDR1 is ENHRY and CDR2 is SYGVKD. V was trimmed by 11 bases and J by 3 bases, leaving 8 bases between them. CDR3 sequence reads: CASGLYNEQFF. The CDR3 DNA follows: TGTGCCTCGGGACTCTACAATGAGCAGTTCTTC.

V and J are TRBV9 and TRBJ2-5; 7 bases line up with TRBD1. With 4 bases clipped from V and 9 bases from J, the junction kept 12 bases outside the gene matches. Germline lookup yields CDR1 SGDLS and CDR2 YYNGEE. The CDR3 is 14 residues long. CDR3 bases: TGTGCCAGCAGCCCGGGGACAGCGAGCCCTGCCCAGTACTTC. Its translation is CASSPGTASPAQYF.

This clonotype came up a few times. This rearrangement joins TRBV24-1 to TRBJ2-3; D might be TRBD2 (5 bases). V was trimmed by 4 bases and J by 2 bases, leaving 9 bases between them. Germline V lookup: CDR1 KGHDR, CDR2 SFDVKD. The CDR3 runs to 14 residues. As DNA, the CDR3 is TGTGCCACCAGTGAGCGGGCGGCCACAGATACGCAGTATTTT. Its translation is CATSERAATDTQYF.

This chain links TRBV7-9 with TRBJ2-5, with D possibly matching TRBD1 (5 bases). Trimming left V 5 bases short and J 1 base short, with 17 bases between. The CDR3 runs 16 residues. CDR1 is SEHNR and CDR2 is FQNEAQ in the germline V gene (reference sequence). The CDR3 is CASSIARGTGQETQYF. The DNA of the CDR3 is TGTGCCAGCAGCATTGCTAGGGGAACGGGCCAAGAGACCCAGTACTTC.

Here the CDR3 reads CASSLGRRLAGEGTQYF. The CDR3 region has the DNA TGTGCCAGCAGCTTAGGTCGTCGACTAGCGGGGGAAGGTACGCAGTATTTT. V is TRBV7-2 and J is TRBJ2-3; 12 nucleotides match TRBD2. This CDR3 region has 17 residues. The junction had 10 bases not matched to a gene; V was cut back by 1 base and J by 8 bases. The germline CDR1 and CDR2 sequences are SGHTA and FQGNSA.

This chain uses TRBV29-1 with TRBJ2-7; D is unclear. The CDR3 is made up of 13 amino acids. V dropped 4 bases and J dropped 2 bases, with 12 bases sitting between them. The germline V gene has CDR1 SQVTM and CDR2 ANQGSEA. CDR3 residues: CSVVPGATYEQYF. In nucleotides, the CDR3 is TGCAGCGTTGTACCCGGAGCAACCTACGAGCAGTACTTC.

In this sample, this clonotype turned up many times. V gene TRBV6-6 combines with J gene TRBJ2-5; 9 bases map to TRBD1. Trimming at V came to 8 bases and at J to 5 bases, leaving 6 bases not matched to a gene. CDR3 length: 13 residues. The germline CDR1 and CDR2 sequences are MNHNY and SVGAGI (reference sequence). CDR3 sequence: CASAGQGRETQYF. The DNA for the CDR3 is TGTGCCAGCGCGGGACAGGGTCGGGAGACCCAGTACTTC.

A note on this clonotype: Mismatch with germline at one junction end may stem from a read error. V and J are TRBV2 and TRBJ2-3; D is possibly TRBD2 (5 bases). Germline V lookup: CDR1 SNHLY, CDR2 FYNNEI. The CDR3 is made up of 14 amino acids. The CDR3 region has the DNA TGTGCCAGCAGTGGAGGGTTATACACAGAGACGCAGTATTTT. Encoded protein: CASSGGLYTETQYF.

This clonotype was detected a few times. The J gene is TRBJ2-3, the V gene TRBV19; 14 bases agree with TRBD2. The length of the CDR3 is 17 residues. CDR1 and CDR2 (germline): LNHDA, SQIVND (reference sequence). Unmatched junction bases numbered 6, after V lost 5 bases and J lost 2 bases. CDR3 nucleotide sequence: TGTGCCAGTAGTCCCTTGACTAGCGGGAGGGACACAGATACGCAGTATTTT. Translated, it gives CASSPLTSGRDTDTQYF.

The chain carries TRBV12-3 or TRBV12-4 and TRBJ2-7; 7 positions match TRBD1. This CDR3 has 12 amino acids. After removal of 6 bases from V and 5 bases from J, the junction contained 4 bases not matched to a gene. The CDR3 region is CASSQTGNEQYF. The CDR3 DNA follows: TGTGCCAGCAGCCAGACAGGGAACGAGCAGTACTTC.

This clonotype has a count of ten or more. The V call is TRBV7-3, the J call TRBJ2-1; 7 nucleotides match TRBD1. Trimming took 5 bases from V and 5 from J; bases not matched to a gene: 6. Germline lookup yields CDR1 SGHTA and CDR2 FQGTGA. The CDR3 consists of 14 residues. CDR3 amino acids: CASSVTGSHNEQFF. The CDR3 DNA follows: TGTGCCAGCAGCGTGACAGGGTCCCACAATGAGCAGTTCTTC.

This clonotype has ten or more counts. The chain employs TRBV6-1 and TRBJ2-7; D gene ambiguous. This CDR3 contains 14 residues. Looked up from germline, CDR1 is MNHNS and CDR2 is SASEGT. Between the trimmed V and J ends, which lost 3 bases and 1 base, there was a span of 10 bases. The CDR3 DNA follows: TGTGCCAGCAGTGAGGGAAGACAATCCTACGAGCAGTACTTC. Translated, it gives CASSEGRQSYEQYF.